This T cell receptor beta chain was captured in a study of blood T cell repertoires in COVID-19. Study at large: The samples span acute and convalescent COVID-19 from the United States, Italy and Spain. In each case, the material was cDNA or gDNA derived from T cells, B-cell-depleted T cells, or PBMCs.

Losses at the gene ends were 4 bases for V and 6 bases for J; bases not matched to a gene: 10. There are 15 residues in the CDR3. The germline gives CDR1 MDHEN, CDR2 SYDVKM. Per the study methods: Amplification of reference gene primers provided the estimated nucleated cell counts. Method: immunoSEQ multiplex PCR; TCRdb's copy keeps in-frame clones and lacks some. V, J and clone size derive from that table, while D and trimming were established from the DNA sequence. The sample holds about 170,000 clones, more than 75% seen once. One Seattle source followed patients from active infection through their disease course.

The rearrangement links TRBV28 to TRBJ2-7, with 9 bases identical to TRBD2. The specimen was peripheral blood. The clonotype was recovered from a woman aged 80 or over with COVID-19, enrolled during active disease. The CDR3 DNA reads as TGTGCCAGCAGTTCTAGACTAGCGGAGGGGGGCGAGCAGTACTTC. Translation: CASSSRLAEGGEQYF.